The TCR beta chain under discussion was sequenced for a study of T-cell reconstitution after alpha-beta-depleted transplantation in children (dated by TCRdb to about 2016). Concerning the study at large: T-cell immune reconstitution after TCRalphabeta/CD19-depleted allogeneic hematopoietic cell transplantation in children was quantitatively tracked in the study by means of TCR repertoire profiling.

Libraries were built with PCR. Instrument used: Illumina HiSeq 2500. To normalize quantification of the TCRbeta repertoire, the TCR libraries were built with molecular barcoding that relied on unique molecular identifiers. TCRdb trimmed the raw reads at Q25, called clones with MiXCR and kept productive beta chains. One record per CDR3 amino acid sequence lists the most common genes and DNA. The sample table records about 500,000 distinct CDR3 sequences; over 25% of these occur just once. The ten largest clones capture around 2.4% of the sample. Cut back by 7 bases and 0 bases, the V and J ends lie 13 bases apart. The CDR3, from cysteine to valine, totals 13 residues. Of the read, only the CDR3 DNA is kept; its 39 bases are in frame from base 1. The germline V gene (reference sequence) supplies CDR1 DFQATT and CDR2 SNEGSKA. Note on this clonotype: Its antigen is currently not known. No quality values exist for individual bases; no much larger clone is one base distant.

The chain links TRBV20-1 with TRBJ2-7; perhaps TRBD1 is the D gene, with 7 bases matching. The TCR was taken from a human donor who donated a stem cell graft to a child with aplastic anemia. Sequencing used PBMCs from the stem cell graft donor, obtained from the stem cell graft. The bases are TGCAGTGTTGCGGGACAGTACTCCTACGAGCAGTACGTC. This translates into CSVAGQYSYEQYV.